The present T cell receptor beta chain was sequenced within a study of CD8+CD57+ T cells in acquired aplastic anemia. Study-level background: Yields of DNA that came from sorted CD4+ and CD8+ cells averaged roughly 3.3 ug.

A remark on this clonotype: Antigen specificity is unknown.

The TCR beta profiling, which covered VDJ combination and CDR3 sequence, was carried out using genomic DNA as the template. MiXCR, run by TCRdb on the reads, gives a single entry per CDR3 protein. The table lists about 120,000 distinct CDR3 sequences, under 65% of them singletons. The CDR3 spans 13 residues. V was cut by 4 bases and J by 1 base, with 7 bases left in between. In germline, CDR1 is ENHRY, CDR2 SYGVKD. Study observations and caveats: Overlap between patients and controls comprised about 28 CD8+ CDR3 sequences.

Selection for sequencing was limited to patients who had shown CD8+CD57+ cell expansion by flow cytometry. In all patients, the disease was severe acquired aplastic anemia. Material for sequencing was sorted CD4+, CD8+, or CD8+CD57+ T cells (not recorded which) from PBMCs. The chain joins TRBV10-3 to TRBJ1-1, with D uncertain. This TCR came from a human donor with aplastic anemia. Here the CDR3 reads CAISAIENTEAFF. Here the CDR3 DNA reads TGTGCCATCAGTGCCATAGAGAACACTGAAGCTTTCTTT.